This passage covers 25 T cell receptor beta chains from one sample sequenced in a study of cytomegalovirus exposure and HLA in healthy donors. Vbeta (60) and Jbeta (13) primers were used in the PCR. TCRdb's table, derived via immunoSEQ multiplex PCR, lists solely in-frame clones and lacks some. The profile shows more than 110,000 clones, 70% to 80% of them singletons. Material for sequencing was PBMCs. These receptors were taken from a woman aged 60-75 years in good health and CMV-seropositive.

The chain couples TRBV6-6 to TRBJ1-1; 7 nucleotides align to TRBD1. After removal of 0 bases from V and 1 base from J, the junction contained 2 bases not matched to a gene. The germline CDR1 and CDR2 sequences are MNHNY and SVGAGI (reference sequence). This CDR3 is 15 amino acids long. In nucleotides, the CDR3 is TGTGCCAGCAGTTACTCCGACAGGGCGAACACTGAAGCTTTCTTT. Protein: CASSYSDRANTEAFF.

The chain joins TRBV19 to TRBJ1-2; 8 positions match TRBD1. The CDR3 runs to 15 residues. Germline V CDR1 and CDR2: LNHDA, SQIVND (reference sequence). J lost 4 bases, V lost 2 bases, and 6 bases had no gene match. The CDR3 sequence is CASSISRGQLYGYTF. The CDR3 DNA reads as TGTGCCAGTAGTATAAGCAGGGGGCAGCTCTATGGCTACACCTTC.

V gene TRBV28 combines with J gene TRBJ2-5; unclear D gene. The germline V gene has CDR1 MDHEN and CDR2 SYDVKM. This CDR3 has 13 residues. Trimming removed 2 bases at V and 3 bases at J, with 7 bases between. The CDR3 is CASSLQVEETQYF. DNA of the CDR3: TGTGCCAGCAGTTTACAGGTTGAAGAGACCCAGTACTTC. Using reference TRBV28 and TRBJ2-5 for the parts outside the CDR3, the full variable domain is DVKVTQSSRYLVKRTGEKVFLECVQDMDHENMFWYRQDPGLGLRLIYFSYDVKMKEKGDIPEGYSVSREKKERFSLILESASTNQTSMYLCASSLQVEETQYFGPGTRLLVL.

V usage is TRBV19 and J usage is TRBJ1-2; 8 bases line up with TRBD1. The CDR3 extends over 15 amino acids. In germline, CDR1 is LNHDA, CDR2 SQIVND (reference sequence). Losses at the gene ends were 7 bases for V and 2 bases for J; bases not matched to a gene: 9. The CDR3 spells CASTTTGGRNYGYTF. CDR3 coding DNA: TGTGCCAGTACCACCACAGGGGGAAGAAACTATGGCTACACCTTC.

The chain links TRBV5-1 to TRBJ1-2, with a possible D match to TRBD1 (6 bases). Germline V gives CDR1 SGHRS, CDR2 YFSETQ. Between the trimmed V and J ends, which lost 0 bases and 4 bases, there was a span of 10 bases. The CDR3 is 14 residues long. CDR3 coding DNA: TGCGCCAGCAGCTTGGCAGGGGTCGCCTATGGCTACACCTTC. Translation: CASSLAGVAYGYTF.

The V gene is TRBV6-6, the J gene TRBJ1-4; the D gene is possibly TRBD1 (6 bases). V gave up 4 bases and J gave up 7 bases, with 16 bases separating them. The CDR3 sequence is 15 residues long. Germline CDR1 MNHNY, CDR2 SVGAGI (reference sequence). CDR3 sequence reads: CASSSETGFGEKLFF. CDR3 coding DNA: TGTGCCAGCAGTTCCGAAACAGGGTTTGGTGAAAAACTGTTTTTT.

This chain links TRBV5-6 with TRBJ1-1; D not resolved. This CDR3 contains 14 residues. The germline V gene encodes CDR1 SGHDT and CDR2 YYEEEE. V shed 5 bases and J shed 4 bases, with 15 bases lying between them. CDR3 loop: CASSQGSGSTEAFF. The CDR3 DNA is TGTGCCAGCAGTCAAGGGTCCGGGAGCACTGAAGCTTTCTTT.

V and J are TRBV9 and TRBJ2-7, with TRBD2 matching over 7 bases. This CDR3 contains 15 residues. Germline values: CDR1 SGDLS, CDR2 YYNGEE. Unmatched junction bases numbered 5, after V lost 0 bases and J lost 2 bases. The CDR3 DNA sequence: TGTGCCAGCAGCGTAGGAGGCGGGAGCCCCTACGAGCAGTACTTC. Amino acid sequence: CASSVGGGSPYEQYF.

This clone has just one count. The J gene is TRBJ1-3, the V gene TRBV18, with D maybe TRBD1 (5 bases). The CDR3 runs 15 residues. Per the germline V gene, CDR1 is KGHSH and CDR2 is LQKENI. V was clipped by 2 bases and J by 6 bases, with 14 bases between them. The CDR3 here is CASSPTQGKENTIYF. The CDR3 DNA sequence: TGTGCCAGCTCACCAACGCAGGGTAAAGAAAACACCATATATTTT.

J is TRBJ2-6 and V is TRBV5-1, with 9 bases aligning to TRBD1. V shed 4 bases and J 3 bases; nucleotides not matched to a gene: 2. CDR3 length: 15 residues. Germline V gene data show CDR1 as SGHRS and CDR2 as YFSETQ. CDR3 protein: CASSRTGDGANVLTF. CDR3 in DNA: TGCGCCAGCAGCAGGACAGGGGATGGGGCCAACGTCCTGACTTTC.

The genes are TRBV28 and TRBJ1-2, with 7 bases that match TRBD1. The CDR3 spans 12 residues. With 11 bases clipped from V and 4 bases from J, the junction kept 7 bases outside the gene matches. CDR1 is MDHEN, CDR2 SYDVKM, per germline. Here the CDR3 reads CAVNQGGYGYTF. The DNA for the CDR3 is TGTGCCGTCAATCAGGGGGGCTATGGCTACACCTTC.

This clone turned up a few times. This chain joins TRBV30 and TRBJ2-3; TRBD2 is a possible D gene (5 bases). CDR1 is GTSNPN and CDR2 is SVGIG in the germline V gene (reference sequence). Trimming shortened V by 0 bases and J by 3 bases, and 10 bases separated the two germline ends. The CDR3 sequence is 14 residues long. The CDR3 DNA reads as TGTGCCTGGAGTGTTAGCGAGAGGACAGATACGCAGTATTTT. It specifies CAWSVSERTDTQYF.

This chain connects TRBV5-1 to TRBJ1-3; D is unresolved. The CDR3 runs to 15 residues. Germline CDR1 reads SGHRS; CDR2 reads YFSETQ. Between the trimmed V and J ends, which lost 1 base and 3 bases, there was a span of 11 bases. The CDR3 sequence is CASSLTPEDGNTIYF. DNA of the CDR3: TGCGCCAGCAGCTTGACCCCAGAGGATGGAAACACCATATATTTT.

This clone was counted between two and nine times. The chain couples TRBV2 to TRBJ1-5; 7 bases fit TRBD1. The CDR3 loop spans 14 amino acids. CDR1 SNHLY and CDR2 FYNNEI come from the germline V gene. With 6 bases clipped from V and 2 bases from J, the junction kept 4 bases outside the gene matches. The DNA of the CDR3 is TGTGCCAGCAGGGACAGGTTGGGCAATCAGCCCCAGCATTTT. As protein: CASRDRLGNQPQHF.

This chain joins TRBV6-1 and TRBJ2-7, with 9 bases matching TRBD2. Germline-derived CDR1 and CDR2 are MNHNS and SASEGT. V shed 0 bases and J 4 bases; nucleotides not matched to a gene: 13. The CDR3 has 18 residues. This CDR3 is CASSEAELWREGRYEQYF. Written as DNA, the CDR3 is TGTGCCAGCAGTGAAGCGGAGTTATGGCGGGAGGGCCGGTACGAGCAGTACTTC.

This chain links TRBV5-6 with TRBJ1-5, with unresolved D. This CDR3 has 16 amino acids. The germline V and J ends were trimmed by 4 bases and 2 bases, with 16 bases remaining between them. CDR1 is SGHDT, CDR2 YYEEEE, per germline. CDR3 in DNA: TGTGCCAGCAGCAGTATCGGCACTATGGGCAATCAGCCCCAGCATTTT. Translation gives CASSSIGTMGNQPQHF.

The chain recombines TRBV2 with TRBJ2-1; 14 bases fit TRBD2. CDR1 is SNHLY, CDR2 FYNNEI, per germline. With V trimmed by 7 bases and J by 6 bases, 8 bases remained unmatched. This CDR3 spans 16 amino acids. The CDR3 nucleotides are TGTGCCAGCACGTTGGAGGGACTAGCGGGAGTCAATGAGCAGTTCTTC. Its translation is CASTLEGLAGVNEQFF.

This clone came up many times. V gene TRBV6-6 combines with J gene TRBJ1-1, with TRBD1 matching over 9 bases. The length of the CDR3 is 14 residues. Germline V gene sequence: CDR1 MNHNY, CDR2 SVGAGI (reference sequence). V lost 6 bases to trimming and J lost 4 bases; unmatched junction nucleotides: 6. Here the CDR3 reads CASRSGTGSTEAFF. The DNA for the CDR3 is TGTGCCAGCAGATCCGGGACAGGGAGCACTGAAGCTTTCTTT.

V gene TRBV11-2 combines with J gene TRBJ1-2; TRBD1 aligns across 7 bases. The CDR3 length is 14 residues. Per the germline V gene, CDR1 is SGHAT and CDR2 is FQNNGV. Losses at the gene ends were 1 base for V and 4 bases for J; bases not matched to a gene: 3. Written as DNA, the CDR3 is TGTGCCAGCAGCTTAGGACAGGGCGGCTATGGCTACACCTTC. Protein: CASSLGQGGYGYTF.

The chain recombines TRBV19 with TRBJ1-1, with 9 bases aligning to TRBD1. Trimming removed 0 bases from V and 9 bases from J; junction bases left unmatched: 5. The CDR3 is made up of 14 amino acids. CDR1 is LNHDA and CDR2 is SQIVND in the germline V gene (reference sequence). The CDR3 coding sequence is TGTGCCAGTAGTATAGACCCTGGGACAGGGAAAGCTTTCTTT. This gives the protein CASSIDPGTGKAFF.

V is TRBV30 and J is TRBJ2-1, with D possibly being TRBD2 (5 bases). This CDR3 has 14 residues. Per the germline V gene, CDR1 is GTSNPN and CDR2 is SVGIG (reference sequence). Between the trimmed V and J ends, which lost 1 base and 4 bases, there was a span of 11 bases. For the CDR3, the DNA is TGTGCCTGGAGTGGGAGCGGACGATACAATGAGCAGTTCTTC. It encodes CAWSGSGRYNEQFF.

The J gene is TRBJ2-7, the V gene TRBV27; 9 bases fit TRBD2. The CDR3 is made up of 16 amino acids. V lost 0 bases, J lost 2 bases, and 5 bases stayed unmatched. Germline CDR1 reads MNHEY; CDR2 reads SMNVEV (reference sequence). CDR3 loop: CASSLSAGGVAYEQYF. The CDR3 DNA follows: TGTGCCAGCAGTTTATCGGCGGGGGGGGTAGCCTACGAGCAGTACTTC.

CDR3 loop: CASSLDRVKGHEQFF. The CDR3 DNA follows: TGCGCCAGCAGCTTGGACAGGGTAAAGGGACATGAGCAGTTCTTC. The V gene is TRBV5-1, the J gene TRBJ2-1, with D perhaps TRBD1 (6 bases). Germline V gives CDR1 SGHRS, CDR2 YFSETQ. Trimming shortened V by 0 bases and J by 8 bases, and 15 bases separated the two germline ends. The length of the CDR3 is 15 residues. Based on the CDR3 plus reference TRBV5-1 and TRBJ2-1, the full variable domain is KAGVTQTPRYLIKTRGQQVTLSCSPISGHRSVSWYQQTPGQGLQFLFEYFSETQRNKGNFPGRFSGRQFSNSRSEMNVSTLELGDSALYLCASSLDRVKGHEQFFGPGTRLTVL.

A note on this clone: The limits of the CDR3 on the DNA are not certain, so only TCRdb's listed CDR3 is given. The CDR3 loop is CASRLWGQGSYEQYF. The J gene is TRBJ2-7, the V gene TRBV12-2; TRBD1, as called in the table, went unchecked against the DNA. TRBV12-2 is assigned pseudogene status. The CDR3 region is 15 residues in length, termini included.

V usage is TRBV7-9 and J usage is TRBJ2-5; perhaps TRBD1 as D (6 bases). This CDR3 contains 15 residues. CDR1 and CDR2 (germline): SEHNR, FQNEAQ (reference sequence). V dropped 1 base and J dropped 1 base, with 10 bases sitting between them. CDR3 region: CASSLGSGAQETQYF. The CDR3 DNA reads as TGTGCCAGCAGCTTAGGGTCAGGGGCCCAAGAGACCCAGTACTTC.